This T cell receptor (beta chain) derives from a study of identical twins. The junction had 7 bases not matched to a gene; V was cut back by 1 base and J by 13 bases. The CDR3 spans 14 residues. The germline V gene encodes CDR1 SGHTA and CDR2 FQGNSA. Study outcomes and limitations: Insertion counts were lower in abundant cord blood beta clonotypes, a trend that memory repertoires did not show.

TCRdb re-called the 5' RACE reads through MiXCR, storing one row per CDR3 protein. This sample has approximately 700,000 distinct CDR3 sequences, with 15% to 20% found just once. A remark on this clonotype: Its matching antigen is unknown.

This sample also belongs to another study, concerning T cells expressing NK-cell markers. That publication notes: Eight donors were sequenced, of whom seven were HCMV-seropositive, while the remaining one was HCMV-seronegative. The contribution of dominant NKG2C+ clonotypes to CD8+ T cells in six or seven donors was roughly 1.0-7.5%.

Sequenced: PBMCs. The origin of this receptor is a woman aged 18-29 years in good health. The chain is built from TRBV7-2 and TRBJ1-6; 7 bases match TRBD1. CDR3 in amino acids: CASSLDLTGKPLHF. The DNA for the CDR3 is TGTGCCAGCAGCTTAGACCTGACAGGGAAGCCCCTCCACTTT. The variable domain in full, with the rest retrieved from reference TRBV7-2 and TRBJ1-6, is GAGVSQSPSNKVTEKGKDVELRCDPISGHTALYWYRQSLGQGLEFLIYFQGNSAPDKSGLPSDRFSAERTGGSVSTLTIQRTQQEDSAVYLCASSLDLTGKPLHFGNGTRLTVT.